This T cell receptor beta chain is drawn from a study of beta chain features in type 1 diabetes. General study findings and limits: Among patients with Type 1 diabetes, TCRB CDR3s were moderately but significantly shorter in every one of the four CD4+ subsets.

Every bit of the isolated RNA underwent reverse transcription, so sequencing read expressed TCRB transcripts. Some clones are missing from TCRdb's copy, which holds only in-frame ones; the method was immunoSEQ multiplex PCR. The table lists around 46,000 clones, around 45% of them singletons, with 0.1% to 0.15% in the top ten. With regard to this clone: The antigen remains undetermined.

Per the germline V gene, CDR1 is SGHTA and CDR2 is FQGNSA. Deletions cut 2 bases from V and 3 bases from J, with 11 bases between. The CDR3 is 15 amino acids. J is TRBJ2-1 and V is TRBV7-2, with D possibly TRBD2 on 6 matching bases. The sequence came from a man between 25 and 39 years old with type 1 diabetes. The sample consisted of stem cell memory CD4+ T cells from blood. Written as DNA, the CDR3 is TGTGCCAGCAGCTTATGGGGAGGCTTCTACAATGAGCAGTTCTTC. This sequence encodes CASSLWGGFYNEQFF.